These 32 T cell receptor beta chains were sequenced from one sample in a study of cytomegalovirus exposure and HLA in healthy donors. TCRdb's copy holds only in-frame clones and misses some; the assay was immunoSEQ multiplex PCR. The table records more than 90,000 clones, roughly 92% of them present only once. The specimen was PBMCs. Receptors originate from a woman between 25 and 40 years old in good health and CMV-seropositive.

CDR3 DNA: TGTGCCAGCAGTACAGGTCTCGGGGAGCTGTTTTTT. Its translation is CASSTGLGELFF. This chain connects TRBV11-2 to TRBJ2-2; D is possibly TRBD1 (5 bases). With 6 bases removed from V and 7 bases from J, the gap between germline ends came to 9 bases. The CDR3 runs 12 residues. Germline V gene data show CDR1 as SGHAT and CDR2 as FQNNGV. Drawing the rest from reference TRBV11-2 and TRBJ2-2, the complete variable domain is EAGVAQSPRYKIIEKRQSVAFWCNPISGHATLYWYQQILGQGPKLLIQFQNNGVVDDSQLPKDRFSAERLKGVDSTLKIQPAKLEDSAVYLCASSTGLGELFFGEGSRLTVL.

The chain combines TRBV28 with TRBJ2-1, with D perhaps TRBD2 (6 bases). Germline assignment: CDR1 MDHEN and CDR2 SYDVKM. Trimming took 2 bases from V and 8 from J, leaving 19 bases between them. The CDR3 extends over 16 amino acids. Here the CDR3 DNA reads TGTGCCAGCAGTTTACCCCCGACGGGAGAAATGGATGAGCAGTTCTTC. This sequence encodes CASSLPPTGEMDEQFF. Complete variable domain (other parts from reference TRBV28 and TRBJ2-1): DVKVTQSSRYLVKRTGEKVFLECVQDMDHENMFWYRQDPGLGLRLIYFSYDVKMKEKGDIPEGYSVSREKKERFSLILESASTNQTSMYLCASSLPPTGEMDEQFFGPGTRLTVL.

This chain connects TRBV6-5 to TRBJ2-7; the D gene is possibly TRBD1 (5 bases). The V and J ends lost 4 bases and 6 bases respectively, with 16 bases between them. The CDR3 sequence is 14 residues long. Germline-derived CDR1 and CDR2 are MNHEY and SVGAGI. The CDR3 protein is CASSWTPHGGEQYF. The CDR3 nucleotides are TGTGCCAGCAGTTGGACACCCCACGGCGGCGAGCAGTACTTC.

V gene TRBV5-1 combines with J gene TRBJ2-3, with 8 nucleotides matching TRBD2. The CDR3 contains 17 residues. Germline V lookup: CDR1 SGHRS, CDR2 YFSETQ. The J segment lost 5 bases and the V segment lost 0 bases, leaving 11 bases of the junction unmatched. The CDR3 loop reads CASSLGPGRAIKDTQYF. In DNA, the CDR3 is TGCGCCAGCAGCTTGGGTCCCGGGAGGGCCATCAAAGATACGCAGTATTTT.

The chain joins TRBV6-5 to TRBJ1-4; 7 bases are shared with TRBD1. Germline-derived CDR1 and CDR2 are MNHEY and SVGAGI. The CDR3 contains 14 residues. The V and J ends lost 5 bases and 4 bases, in that order; junction bases with no gene match: 4. The CDR3 reads CASSRQGGNEKLFF. Written as DNA, the CDR3 is TGTGCCAGCAGTAGACAGGGCGGTAATGAAAAACTGTTTTTT.

The CDR3 DNA is TGTGCCAGCAGTTTATTCGGGATGAGGGGGGGGACCGGGGAGCTGTTTTTT. The encoded protein is CASSLFGMRGGTGELFF. The V gene is TRBV28, the J gene TRBJ2-2, with D tentatively TRBD2 (7 bases). Germline V gene sequence: CDR1 MDHEN, CDR2 SYDVKM. Trimming stripped 1 base from V and 5 bases from J, with 17 bases between. There are 17 residues in the CDR3.

This sequence joins TRBV25-1 and TRBJ1-2; a weak D match, TRBD1 (5 bases). The CDR3 runs to 14 residues. V was clipped by 3 bases and J by 2 bases, with 10 bases between them. CDR1 and CDR2 from the germline V gene are MGHDK and SYGVNS. In DNA, the CDR3 is TGTGCCAGCAGTGATTGGGGGGGGAACTATGGCTACACCTTC. This encodes CASSDWGGNYGYTF.

This rearrangement joins TRBV4-3 to TRBJ2-7, with D possibly matching TRBD1 (5 bases). The V gene lost 0 bases and the J gene lost 2 bases, with 14 bases spanning the gap. The CDR3 has 16 residues. Per the germline V gene, CDR1 is LGHNA and CDR2 is YSLEER. The DNA of the CDR3 is TGCGCCAGCAGCCAAGAGCGGTTAGGGGAAGCCTACGAGCAGTACTTC. This sequence encodes CASSQERLGEAYEQYF.

The chain couples TRBV7-9 to TRBJ1-2; D call uncertain. The CDR3 is made up of 13 amino acids. CDR1 and CDR2 (germline): SEHNR, FQNEAQ (reference sequence). The V gene lost 2 bases and the J gene lost 8 bases, with 12 bases spanning the gap. CDR3 residues: CASSLTGEDGYTF. CDR3 bases: TGTGCCAGCAGCTTAACGGGTGAAGACGGCTACACCTTC.

V is TRBV19 and J is TRBJ2-3; the D is unclear. Trimming removed 10 bases at V and 3 bases at J, with 11 bases between. Germline CDR1 LNHDA, CDR2 SQIVND (reference sequence). This CDR3 spans 12 amino acids. This chain's CDR3 is CATGAATDTQYF. In nucleotides, the CDR3 is TGTGCCACTGGCGCGGCTACAGATACGCAGTATTTT. The full variable domain, completed using reference TRBV19 and TRBJ2-3, is DGGITQSPKYLFRKEGQNVTLSCEQNLNHDAMYWYRQDPGQGLRLIYYSQIVNDFQKGDIAEGYSVSREKKESFPLTVTSAQKNPTAFYLCATGAATDTQYFGPGTRLTVL.

The chain carries TRBV28 and TRBJ1-2, with a possible D match to TRBD1 (5 bases). The germline V gene encodes CDR1 MDHEN and CDR2 SYDVKM. The CDR3 is 14 residues long. Trimming left V 5 bases short and J 4 bases short, with 14 bases between. The CDR3 DNA reads TGTGCCAGCAGTCCAGGGCCCGTCTCCTATGGCTACACCTTC. Protein: CASSPGPVSYGYTF.

The chain combines TRBV11-2 with TRBJ1-2, with 9 bases identical to TRBD1. V gave up 0 bases and J gave up 4 bases; unmatched junction bases: 9. Germline V gives CDR1 SGHAT, CDR2 FQNNGV. The CDR3 has 17 residues. The CDR3 reads CASSLDRKTGGSYGYTF. The CDR3 DNA is TGTGCCAGCAGCTTAGATCGGAAGACAGGGGGGTCCTATGGCTACACCTTC.

The chain links TRBV28 to TRBJ1-1, with D perhaps matching TRBD1 (6 bases). CDR3 length equals 15 residues. In germline, CDR1 is MDHEN, CDR2 SYDVKM. Trimming took 5 bases from V and 4 from J, leaving 17 bases between them. CDR3 nucleotides: TGTGCCAGCAGTCCCCCGGGCAGGGGCTCCACTGAAGCTTTCTTT. Translating it yields CASSPPGRGSTEAFF.

This chain connects TRBV5-3 to TRBJ1-5; D not resolved. TRBV5-3 is reported as an ORF; its role is uncertain. V dropped 2 bases and J dropped 6 bases, with 12 bases sitting between them. The length of the CDR3 is 14 residues. The CDR3 loop reads CARSFLPVGQPQHF. The CDR3 DNA reads as TGTGCCAGAAGCTTTCTCCCCGTCGGTCAGCCCCAGCATTTT.

The chain is built from TRBV29-1 and TRBJ2-5, with a possible D match to TRBD1 (6 bases). This CDR3 comprises 12 residues. Germline CDR1 and CDR2: SQVTM and ANQGSEA. Deletions cut 3 bases from V and 4 bases from J, with 9 bases between. The CDR3 sequence is CSVDSRGETQYF. DNA for the CDR3: TGCAGCGTTGATTCCAGGGGAGAGACCCAGTACTTC.

The V and J genes are TRBV28 and TRBJ2-7, with D possibly being TRBD2 (6 bases). Germline V CDR1 and CDR2: MDHEN, SYDVKM. This CDR3 is 15 amino acids long. Trimming removed 4 bases at V and 2 bases at J, with 15 bases between. The CDR3 nucleotides are TGTGCCAGCAGTTATGGAGCGGGCCCAGCCTACGAGCAGTACTTC. Protein: CASSYGAGPAYEQYF. The variable domain in full, completed from reference TRBV28 and TRBJ2-7, reads DVKVTQSSRYLVKRTGEKVFLECVQDMDHENMFWYRQDPGLGLRLIYFSYDVKMKEKGDIPEGYSVSREKKERFSLILESASTNQTSMYLCASSYGAGPAYEQYFGPGTRLTVT.

The chain joins TRBV4-3 to TRBJ2-1, with a tentative D call TRBD2 (6 bases). Trimming took off 3 bases at V and 9 bases at J, with 15 bases between the two ends. Germline CDR1 reads LGHNA; CDR2 reads YSLEER. The CDR3 loop spans 14 amino acids. In nucleotides, the CDR3 is TGCGCCAGCAGCCACCTCCACCAGGGAGGTGAGCAGTTCTTC. This sequence encodes CASSHLHQGGEQFF.

V gene TRBV25-1 combines with J gene TRBJ2-3; 8 bases align to TRBD2. This CDR3 is 15 amino acids long. Losses at the gene ends were 2 bases for V and 0 bases for J; bases not matched to a gene: 1. Germline V gene sequence: CDR1 MGHDK, CDR2 SYGVNS. The CDR3 spells CASSERGRSTDTQYF. CDR3 nucleotide sequence: TGTGCCAGCAGTGAACGCGGGAGGAGCACAGATACGCAGTATTTT.

The CDR3 spells CSTRGGFGEKLFF. CDR3 DNA: TGCAGCACCCGGGGTGGGTTTGGTGAAAAACTGTTTTTT. The genes are TRBV29-1 and TRBJ1-4; no definite D call. From germline, CDR1 is SQVTM and CDR2 ANQGSEA. CDR3 length equals 13 residues. With 8 bases removed from V and 7 bases from J, the gap between germline ends came to 17 bases. Using reference TRBV29-1 and TRBJ1-4 for the parts outside the CDR3, the full variable domain is SAVISQKPSRDICQRGTSLTIQCQVDSQVTMMFWYRQQPGQSLTLIATANQGSEATYESGFVIDKFPISRPNLTFSTLTVSNMSPEDSSIYLCSTRGGFGEKLFFGSGTQLSVL.

This chain uses TRBV5-1 with TRBJ2-1, with 10 bases lining up with TRBD2. This CDR3 has 20 residues. Germline CDR1 reads SGHRS; CDR2 reads YFSETQ. J was trimmed by 4 bases and V by 4 bases; bases with no gene match: 20. The chain's CDR3 is CASSTDRLAGPMRGYNEQFF. The CDR3 DNA sequence: TGCGCCAGCAGCACAGATCGACTAGCGGGCCCCATGAGGGGTTACAATGAGCAGTTCTTC. Supplemented by reference TRBV5-1 and TRBJ2-1, the full variable domain reads KAGVTQTPRYLIKTRGQQVTLSCSPISGHRSVSWYQQTPGQGLQFLFEYFSETQRNKGNFPGRFSGRQFSNSRSEMNVSTLELGDSALYLCASSTDRLAGPMRGYNEQFFGPGTRLTVL.

The V and J genes are TRBV5-1 and TRBJ2-7, with a possible D match to TRBD2 (5 bases). This CDR3 is built from 13 residues. V was clipped by 4 bases and J by 5 bases, with 13 bases between them. CDR1 and CDR2 (germline): SGHRS, YFSETQ. The CDR3 nucleotides are TGCGCCAGCAGCGCCGACGGGAACCACGAGCAGTACTTC. It yields the protein CASSADGNHEQYF.

The CDR3 nucleotides read TGTGCCAGCAGCCTCAGCGGGAGGGCCGGCGATGAGCAGTTCTTC. This codes for CASSLSGRAGDEQFF. The rearrangement uses TRBV9 and TRBJ2-1; 10 bases fit TRBD2. The CDR3 length is 15 residues. V shed 4 bases and J 8 bases; nucleotides not matched to a gene: 9. Looked up from germline, CDR1 is SGDLS and CDR2 is YYNGEE. The whole variable domain, remainder taken from reference TRBV9 and TRBJ2-1, is DSGVTQTPKHLITATGQRVTLRCSPRSGDLSVYWYQQSLDQGLQFLIQYYNGEERAKGNILERFSAQQFPDLHSELNLSSLELGDSALYFCASSLSGRAGDEQFFGPGTRLTVL.

The V and J genes are TRBV4-2 and TRBJ2-2; the D is unclear. The length of the CDR3 is 16 residues. Germline CDR1 reads LGHNA; CDR2 reads YNFKEQ. With 1 base removed from V and 2 bases from J, the gap between germline ends came to 11 bases. The CDR3 bases are TGTGCCAGCAGCCAAGTTGAGACAATCAACACCGGGGAGCTGTTTTTT. This codes for CASSQVETINTGELFF.

Points on this clone: Relative to the germline gene, one junction end is altered; a read error may explain this. The gene calls are TRBV28 and TRBJ2-3, with 9 bases lining up with TRBD1. CDR1 MDHEN and CDR2 SYDVKM come from the germline V gene. CDR3 length equals 15 residues. The CDR3 loop is CASSLGTGSRDTQYF. In DNA, the CDR3 is TGTGCCAGCAGCCTCGGGACAGGGAGCAGAGATACGCAGTATTTT.

This clone was found once. The chain couples TRBV5-1 to TRBJ1-4; TRBD1 aligns across 8 bases. This CDR3 has 16 residues. Losses at the gene ends were 0 bases for V and 9 bases for J; bases not matched to a gene: 10. The germline V gene encodes CDR1 SGHRS and CDR2 YFSETQ. The CDR3 DNA reads as TGCGCCAGCAGCTTGGAGGGTGGGACAGGAGCTCAAAAACTGTTTTTT. This sequence encodes CASSLEGGTGAQKLFF.

The chain employs TRBV4-3 and TRBJ2-1, with D hard to call. CDR1 and CDR2 from the germline V gene are LGHNA and YSLEER. V gave up 1 base and J gave up 6 bases, with 7 bases separating them. There are 13 residues in the CDR3. The CDR3 is CASSQATGNEQFF. The DNA of the CDR3 is TGCGCCAGCAGCCAAGCTACCGGCAATGAGCAGTTCTTC.

This clone was observed a few times. CDR3 nucleotide sequence: TGTGCCAGCAGTCGAGGACAGGGGGCGCGTCGCTACACCTTC. Its translation: CASSRGQGARRYTF. The chain links TRBV27 to TRBJ1-2, with TRBD1 matching 11 bases. Trimming removed 5 bases from V and 9 bases from J; junction bases left unmatched: 8. The CDR3 runs 14 residues. Looked up from germline, CDR1 is MNHEY and CDR2 is SMNVEV (reference sequence).

The V call is TRBV29-1, the J call TRBJ2-3, with 7 bases matching TRBD1. The CDR3 spans 16 residues. Germline-derived CDR1 and CDR2 are SQVTM and ANQGSEA. V dropped 6 bases and J dropped 2; count of bases not matched to a gene: 14. In DNA form, the CDR3 reads TGCAGCGTGACAGAACCGGGACAGAGCCACACAGATACGCAGTATTTT. Its translation: CSVTEPGQSHTDTQYF.

This rearrangement joins TRBV15 to TRBJ2-7; 7 bases align to TRBD1. V shed 1 base and J 6 bases; nucleotides not matched to a gene: 12. Germline V gene lookup returns CDR1 LNHNV and CDR2 YYDKDF (reference sequence). CDR3 length: 16 residues. The CDR3 DNA sequence: TGTGCCACCAGCAGAGCTATTTCCGGGACAGTCGGCGAGCAGTACTTC. Residues: CATSRAISGTVGEQYF.

This chain joins TRBV19 and TRBJ2-2, with TRBD2 matching 9 bases. Germline CDR1 reads LNHDA; CDR2 reads SQIVND (reference sequence). The CDR3 contains 15 residues. V shed 1 base, J shed 6 bases, and the junction held 3 bases outside the gene matches. CDR3 residues: CASSIAAGGPGELFF. CDR3 nucleotides: TGTGCCAGTAGTATAGCTGCGGGAGGGCCCGGGGAGCTGTTTTTT.

This clone was counted a single time. The rearrangement joins TRBV5-1 to TRBJ2-2; a weak D match, TRBD2 (5 bases). V shed 4 bases and J shed 1 base, with 20 bases lying between them. There are 18 residues in the CDR3. From germline, CDR1 is SGHRS and CDR2 YFSETQ. The CDR3 region has the DNA TGCGCCAGCAGCACAAGCAGAGGGCGGCTTAAGAACACCGGGGAGCTGTTTTTT. Amino acids: CASSTSRGRLKNTGELFF.

The gene calls are TRBV30 and TRBJ2-3, with 10 bases matching TRBD1. The germline CDR1 and CDR2 sequences are GTSNPN and SVGIG (reference sequence). The V gene end was trimmed by 3 bases and the J gene end by 1 base; junction bases not matched to a gene: 4. The CDR3 is 15 residues long. In nucleotides, the CDR3 is TGTGCCTGGAGCCAGACAGGGGGCGGCACAGATACGCAGTATTTT. Translated: CAWSQTGGGTDTQYF.